This T cell receptor (beta chain) was sequenced for a study of cytomegalovirus exposure and HLA in healthy donors. This clone was seen only a few times. V was pared by 2 bases and J by 3 bases, with 12 bases between. Germline CDR1 is LNHDA and CDR2 is SQIVND (reference sequence). The CDR3 has 15 amino acids. Use of 60 Vbeta and 13 Jbeta primers characterized the PCR. Repertoires were generated with immunoSEQ multiplex PCR, while TCRdb's copy carries only in-frame clones and drops some. The sample lists a few hundred thousand clones; approximately 91% were seen once. The sequencing input was PBMCs. The V and J genes are TRBV19 and TRBJ2-3; D is unresolved. The receptor was derived from a girl aged 2 to 10 in good health and CMV-seronegative. Here the CDR3 reads CASSIPTPGTDTQYF. The CDR3 bases are TGTGCCAGTAGTATACCGACCCCGGGTACAGATACGCAGTATTTT.